These 26 T cell receptor beta chains were all obtained from the same sample, sequenced in a study of blood T cell repertoires in COVID-19. Some clones are missing from TCRdb's copy, which holds only in-frame ones; the method was immunoSEQ multiplex PCR. Of about 26,000 clones detected, roughly 80% appear once; the ten largest clones hold around half. Sequencing was carried out using peripheral blood. The source is a man in his forties or fifties with active or convalescent COVID-19.

The chain combines TRBV5-5 with TRBJ2-1; 7 positions agree with TRBD1. This CDR3 contains 15 residues. CDR1 is SGHKS, CDR2 YYEKEE, per germline (reference sequence). V lost 6 bases, J lost 0 bases, and 6 bases stayed unmatched. In nucleotides, the CDR3 is TGTGCCAGCACCTCCAGGGGGAGCTCCTACAATGAGCAGTTCTTC. Translated: CASTSRGSSYNEQFF.

In its sample, this clone was seen once. The rearrangement joins TRBV19 to TRBJ1-2; possibly TRBD1 for D (6 bases). The CDR3 has 12 amino acids. The V and J ends lost 6 bases and 4 bases respectively, with 9 bases between them. CDR1 and CDR2 (germline): LNHDA, SQIVND (reference sequence). The CDR3 spells CASRQGGYGYTF. The DNA of the CDR3 is TGTGCCAGTAGACAGGGTGGCTATGGCTACACCTTC.

V and J are TRBV11-2 and TRBJ1-1; D remains ambiguous. V lost 1 base and J lost 1, with 4 bases in between. CDR1 is SGHAT, CDR2 FQNNGV, per germline. The CDR3 is 13 residues long. This CDR3 reads CASSLGRNTEAFF. Written as DNA, the CDR3 is TGTGCCAGCAGCTTAGGCAGGAACACTGAAGCTTTCTTT.

This chain joins TRBV7-3 and TRBJ2-1; 7 nucleotides match TRBD1. CDR3 length equals 14 residues. CDR1 SGHTA and CDR2 FQGTGA come from the germline V gene. With 4 bases clipped from V and 1 base from J, the junction kept 1 base outside the gene matches. Here the CDR3 DNA reads TGTGCCAGCAGCTGGACAGGATCCTACAATGAGCAGTTCTTC. It yields the protein CASSWTGSYNEQFF.

CDR3 nucleotide sequence: TGTGCCAGTAGTATTTTCTCAGATACGCAGTATTTT. Residues: CASSIFSDTQYF. The J gene is TRBJ2-3, the V gene TRBV19; unclear D gene. This CDR3 is built from 12 residues. Germline assignment: CDR1 LNHDA and CDR2 SQIVND (reference sequence). The V and J ends lost 3 bases and 4 bases respectively, with 5 bases between them.

The chain employs TRBV19 and TRBJ2-7; 11 nucleotides agree with TRBD2. Germline V lookup: CDR1 LNHDA, CDR2 SQIVND (reference sequence). Trimming took 3 bases from V and 2 from J; bases not matched to a gene: 3. This CDR3 has 15 amino acids. The CDR3 sequence: CASSIVLAGAYEQYF. CDR3 sequence (DNA): TGTGCCAGTAGTATTGTACTAGCGGGAGCCTACGAGCAGTACTTC.

V and J are TRBV5-4 and TRBJ2-5; 14 bases map to TRBD2. Losses at the gene ends were 4 bases for V and 2 bases for J; bases not matched to a gene: 7. CDR3 length: 17 amino acids. Germline V gene lookup returns CDR1 SGHNT and CDR2 YYREEE (reference sequence). Written as DNA, the CDR3 is TGTGCCAGCAGCGAGGGACTAGCGGGAGTTGTACAAGAGACCCAGTACTTC. It translates to CASSEGLAGVVQETQYF.

The rearrangement links TRBV28 to TRBJ2-5; 8 bases align to TRBD1. The CDR3 is 12 amino acids. Germline loops: CDR1 MDHEN, CDR2 SYDVKM. V shed 7 bases, J shed 4 bases, and the junction held 2 bases outside the gene matches. This chain's CDR3 is CASKTGGETQYF. The CDR3 DNA reads TGTGCCAGCAAAACAGGGGGAGAGACCCAGTACTTC.

The rearrangement links TRBV27 to TRBJ2-4; tentative D call: TRBD2 (6 bases). The V gene lost 6 bases and the J gene lost 1 base, with 13 bases spanning the gap. Germline V gives CDR1 MNHEY, CDR2 SMNVEV (reference sequence). CDR3 length equals 15 residues. In DNA form, the CDR3 reads TGTGCCAGCAGGCCACAGCGGGTGGCCAAAAACATTCAGTACTTC. Its translation is CASRPQRVAKNIQYF.

V usage is TRBV21-1 and J usage is TRBJ1-6. TRBV21-1 is noted as a pseudogene. The CDR3 covers 18 residues. In nucleotides, the CDR3 is TGTGCCAGCAGCAAGGGGACTTCGAAGCCTGCTACGAATTCACCCCTCCACTTT. It yields the protein CASSKGTSKPATNSPLHF.

The genes are TRBV7-6 and TRBJ2-7; D uncertain. The CDR3 covers 14 residues. V lost 2 bases to trimming and J lost 0 bases, with 8 bases between them. The V gene's germline CDR1 is SGHVS and CDR2 FNYEAQ. DNA of the CDR3: TGTGCCAGCAGCTTAAGTCAGTCCTCCTACGAGCAGTACTTC. As protein: CASSLSQSSYEQYF.

The genes are TRBV5-1 and TRBJ2-3; D is uncertain. The CDR3 loop spans 12 amino acids. V dropped 2 bases and J dropped 4 bases, with 5 bases sitting between them. The germline gives CDR1 SGHRS, CDR2 YFSETQ. CDR3 residues: CASSFGSDTQYF. CDR3 coding DNA: TGCGCCAGCAGCTTCGGGTCAGATACGCAGTATTTT.

The chain has TRBV28 and TRBJ2-7; 8 positions match TRBD1. CDR1 is MDHEN and CDR2 is SYDVKM in the germline V gene. V gave up 8 bases and J gave up 2 bases; unmatched junction bases: 11. There are 15 residues in the CDR3. In DNA form, the CDR3 reads TGTGCCAGCCCCTCCAGAGGACAGGGACCCTACGAGCAGTACTTC. It translates to CASPSRGQGPYEQYF.

The J gene is TRBJ1-1, the V gene TRBV10-3, with D possibly being TRBD1 (5 bases). Germline CDR1 and CDR2: ENHRY and SYGVKD. The CDR3 extends over 13 amino acids. Trimming took 10 bases from V and 2 from J, leaving 14 bases between them. CDR3 amino acids: CATLTEPNTEAFF. CDR3 sequence (DNA): TGTGCCACCTTGACAGAGCCCAACACTGAAGCTTTCTTT.

The chain is built from TRBV24-1 and TRBJ2-7; no reliable D call. The CDR3 covers 14 residues. The V end lost 10 bases, the J end lost 0 bases, and 15 bases lay between the germline ends. Germline CDR1 is KGHDR and CDR2 is SFDVKD. CDR3 DNA sequence: TGTGCCACTACCAGGTCAGTGGTCTCCTACGAGCAGTACTTC. As protein: CATTRSVVSYEQYF.

The chain joins TRBV6-5 to TRBJ1-4; tentative D call: TRBD1 (5 bases). The V end lost 8 bases, the J end lost 2 bases, and 12 bases lay between the germline ends. Germline V gene data show CDR1 as MNHEY and CDR2 as SVGAGI. The length of the CDR3 is 14 residues. In nucleotides, the CDR3 is TGTGCCAGCGGCGGGAGGGGTACTAATGAAAAACTGTTTTTT. Translating it yields CASGGRGTNEKLFF.

This rearrangement joins TRBV12-3 or TRBV12-4 to TRBJ1-2; the D gene is possibly TRBD1 (5 bases). V shed 7 bases and J shed 5 bases, with 14 bases lying between them. This CDR3 has 13 residues. The CDR3 region is CASTRSGLYGYTF. CDR3 nucleotide sequence: TGTGCCAGCACCCGCTCAGGGTTGTATGGCTACACCTTC.

The rearrangement uses TRBV5-1 and TRBJ1-2, with 7 bases identical to TRBD1. This CDR3 comprises 14 residues. With V trimmed by 4 bases and J by 4 bases, 7 bases remained unmatched. In germline, CDR1 is SGHRS, CDR2 YFSETQ. The CDR3 DNA is TGCGCCAGCAGCGCCCAGGGGGGCGGCTATGGCTACACCTTC. Translating gives CASSAQGGGYGYTF.

This clone has just one count. The V and J genes are TRBV5-1 and TRBJ2-3; 8 bases are a match to TRBD1. Germline V lookup: CDR1 SGHRS, CDR2 YFSETQ. CDR3 length equals 15 residues. V shed 4 bases, J shed 5 bases, and the junction held 9 bases outside the gene matches. The CDR3 bases are TGCGCCAGCAGCCCGAGGCAGGGGGCCGGAGATACGCAGTATTTT. Its translation: CASSPRQGAGDTQYF.

This rearrangement joins TRBV7-9 to TRBJ2-3, with D perhaps matching TRBD2 (6 bases). V gave up 4 bases and J gave up 2 bases, with 10 bases separating them. This CDR3 has 14 amino acids. Germline V gene sequence: CDR1 SEHNR, CDR2 FQNEAQ (reference sequence). CDR3 nucleotides: TGTGCCAGCAGCTCGGGACTTTCCACAGATACGCAGTATTTT. Translated, it gives CASSSGLSTDTQYF.

This chain uses TRBV3-1 (or the pseudogene TRBV3-2) with TRBJ2-2, with D unresolved. The germline V gene encodes CDR1 LGHDT and CDR2 YNNKEL (reference sequence). This CDR3 region has 12 residues. The V end lost 3 bases, the J end lost 6 bases, and 5 bases lay between the germline ends. CDR3 amino acids: CASSHLAGELFF. The CDR3 DNA reads as TGTGCCAGCAGCCATTTAGCCGGGGAGCTGTTTTTT.

The rearrangement links TRBV11-2 to TRBJ2-1; weak D call: TRBD2 (5 bases). The CDR3 has 15 amino acids. The V end was cut by 5 bases, the J end by 0 bases, with 11 bases between. Germline V gene data show CDR1 as SGHAT and CDR2 as FQNNGV. CDR3 loop: CASSRTGSSYNEQFF. In DNA, the CDR3 is TGTGCCAGCAGCCGGACGGGAAGCTCCTACAATGAGCAGTTCTTC. Full variable domain (remainder filled in from reference TRBV11-2 and TRBJ2-1): EAGVAQSPRYKIIEKRQSVAFWCNPISGHATLYWYQQILGQGPKLLIQFQNNGVVDDSQLPKDRFSAERLKGVDSTLKIQPAKLEDSAVYLCASSRTGSSYNEQFFGPGTRLTVL.

This chain joins TRBV5-4 and TRBJ1-1; the D gene is possibly TRBD1 (6 bases). CDR1 and CDR2 from the germline V gene are SGHNT and YYREEE (reference sequence). Trimming removed 3 bases at V and 1 base at J, with 10 bases between. The CDR3 loop spans 14 amino acids. CDR3 nucleotides: TGTGCCAGCAGCTCGCAACAGGGGAACACTGAAGCTTTCTTT. Its protein product is CASSSQQGNTEAFF.

The rearrangement joins TRBV7-7 to TRBJ2-1, with 8 positions matching TRBD1. Trimming at V came to 5 bases and at J to 2 bases, leaving 5 bases not matched to a gene. The CDR3 runs to 15 residues. Germline loops: CDR1 SSHAT, CDR2 FNYEAQ (reference sequence). The chain's CDR3 is CASSRGQGPYNEQFF. DNA for the CDR3: TGTGCCAGCAGCCGTGGACAGGGTCCCTACAATGAGCAGTTCTTC.

This clone came up once. The V gene is TRBV4-1, the J gene TRBJ1-2; D possibly corresponds to TRBD1 (5 bases). The length of the CDR3 is 14 residues. V gave up 1 base and J gave up 2 bases, with 8 bases separating them. In germline, CDR1 is MGHRA, CDR2 YSYEKL. The DNA of the CDR3 is TGCGCCAGCAGCCAAGCATACAGGAACTATGGCTACACCTTC. It codes for CASSQAYRNYGYTF.

This chain links TRBV24-1 with TRBJ1-4; possibly TRBD1 for D (5 bases). The CDR3 sequence is 12 residues long. The germline V gene has CDR1 KGHDR and CDR2 SFDVKD. The V end was cut by 4 bases, the J end by 10 bases, with 9 bases between. The CDR3 region has the DNA TGTGCCACCAGTGAGGCGGGGCGAAAACTGTTTTTT. Amino acids: CATSEAGRKLFF.